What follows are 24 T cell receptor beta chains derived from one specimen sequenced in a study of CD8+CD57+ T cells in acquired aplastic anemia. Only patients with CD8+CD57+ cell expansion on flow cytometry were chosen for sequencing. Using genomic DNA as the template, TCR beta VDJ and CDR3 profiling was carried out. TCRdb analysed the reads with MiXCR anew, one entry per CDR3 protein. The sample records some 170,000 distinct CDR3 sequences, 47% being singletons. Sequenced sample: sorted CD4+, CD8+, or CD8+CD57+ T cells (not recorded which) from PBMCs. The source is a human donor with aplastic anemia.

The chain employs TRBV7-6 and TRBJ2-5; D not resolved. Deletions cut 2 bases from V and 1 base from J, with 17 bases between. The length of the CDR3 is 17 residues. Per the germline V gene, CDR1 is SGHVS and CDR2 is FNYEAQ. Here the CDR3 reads CASSLSSLRYGQETQYF. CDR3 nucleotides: TGTGCCAGCAGCTTATCCTCCCTGCGGTACGGCCAAGAGACCCAGTACTTC.

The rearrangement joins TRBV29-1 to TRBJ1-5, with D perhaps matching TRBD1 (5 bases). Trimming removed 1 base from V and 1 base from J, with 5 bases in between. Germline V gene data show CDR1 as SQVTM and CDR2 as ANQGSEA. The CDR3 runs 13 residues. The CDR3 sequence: CSVEGDSNQPQHF. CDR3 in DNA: TGCAGCGTTGAAGGGGACAGCAATCAGCCCCAGCATTTT.

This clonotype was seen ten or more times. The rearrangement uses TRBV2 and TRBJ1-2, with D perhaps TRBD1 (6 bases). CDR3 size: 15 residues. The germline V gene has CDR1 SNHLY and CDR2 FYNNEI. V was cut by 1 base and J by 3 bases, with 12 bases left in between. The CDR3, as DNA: TGTGCCAGCAGTGAAGGGGGGGGCGCTCACTATGGCTACACCTTC. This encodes CASSEGGGAHYGYTF.

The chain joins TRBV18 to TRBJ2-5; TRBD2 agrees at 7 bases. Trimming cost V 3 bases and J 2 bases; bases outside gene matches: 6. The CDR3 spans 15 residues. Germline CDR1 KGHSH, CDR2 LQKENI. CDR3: CASSPNQGGQETQYF. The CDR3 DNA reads TGTGCCAGCTCACCTAACCAGGGAGGGCAAGAGACCCAGTACTTC.

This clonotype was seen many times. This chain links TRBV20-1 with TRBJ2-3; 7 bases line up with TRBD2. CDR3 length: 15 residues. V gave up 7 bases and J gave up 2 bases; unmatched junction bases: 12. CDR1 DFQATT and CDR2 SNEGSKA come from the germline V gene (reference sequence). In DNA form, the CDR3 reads TGCAGTGGGAAAGATGCGGGGGAACCCACAGATACGCAGTATTTT. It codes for CSGKDAGEPTDTQYF.

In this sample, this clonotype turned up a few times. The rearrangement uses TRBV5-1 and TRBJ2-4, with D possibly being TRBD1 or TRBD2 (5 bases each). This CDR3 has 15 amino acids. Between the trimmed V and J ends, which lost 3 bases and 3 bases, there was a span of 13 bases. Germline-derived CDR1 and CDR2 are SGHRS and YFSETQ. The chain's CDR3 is CASSSGDLVKNIQYF. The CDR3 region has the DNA TGCGCCAGCAGCTCCGGGGACCTGGTCAAAAACATTCAGTACTTC.

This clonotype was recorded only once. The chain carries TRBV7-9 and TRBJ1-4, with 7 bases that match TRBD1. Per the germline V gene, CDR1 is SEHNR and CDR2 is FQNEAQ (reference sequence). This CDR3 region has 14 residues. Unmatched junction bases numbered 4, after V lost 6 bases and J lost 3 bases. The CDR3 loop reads CASRQGTSNEKLFF. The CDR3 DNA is TGTGCCAGCAGACAGGGGACATCTAATGAAAAACTGTTTTTT.

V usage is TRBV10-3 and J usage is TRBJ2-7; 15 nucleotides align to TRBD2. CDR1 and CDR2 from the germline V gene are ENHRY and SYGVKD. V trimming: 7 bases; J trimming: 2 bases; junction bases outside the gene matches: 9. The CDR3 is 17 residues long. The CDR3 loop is CAITDGTSGGRAYEQYF. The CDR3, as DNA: TGTGCCATCACGGACGGGACTAGCGGGGGGAGGGCCTACGAGCAGTACTTC.

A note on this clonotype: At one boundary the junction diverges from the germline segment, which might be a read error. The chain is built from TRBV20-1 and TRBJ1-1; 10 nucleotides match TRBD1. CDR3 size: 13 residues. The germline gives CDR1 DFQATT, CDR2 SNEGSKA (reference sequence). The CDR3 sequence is CRARGTGDTEAFF. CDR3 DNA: TGCAGAGCTAGAGGGACAGGGGACACTGAAGCTTTCTTT.

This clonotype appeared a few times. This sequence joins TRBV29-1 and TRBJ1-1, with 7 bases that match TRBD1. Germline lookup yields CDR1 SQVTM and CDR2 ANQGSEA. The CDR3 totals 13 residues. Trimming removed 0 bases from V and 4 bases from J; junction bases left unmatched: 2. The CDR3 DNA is TGCAGCGTTGAAGATCACAGGGGCACTGAAGCTTTCTTT. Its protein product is CSVEDHRGTEAFF.

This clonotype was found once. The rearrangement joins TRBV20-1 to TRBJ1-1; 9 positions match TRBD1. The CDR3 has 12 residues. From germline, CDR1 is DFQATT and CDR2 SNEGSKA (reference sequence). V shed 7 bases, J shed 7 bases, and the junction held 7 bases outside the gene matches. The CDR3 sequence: CSDRQGGNEAFF. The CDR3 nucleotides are TGCAGTGACAGACAGGGGGGGAATGAAGCTTTCTTT.

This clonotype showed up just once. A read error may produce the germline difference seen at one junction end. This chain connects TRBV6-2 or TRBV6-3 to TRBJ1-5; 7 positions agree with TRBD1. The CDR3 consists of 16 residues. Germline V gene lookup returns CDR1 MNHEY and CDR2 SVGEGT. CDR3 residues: CASSSPTGALGQPRHF. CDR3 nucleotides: TGTGCCAGCAGTTCGCCAACAGGGGCTCTGGGACAGCCCCGGCATTTT.

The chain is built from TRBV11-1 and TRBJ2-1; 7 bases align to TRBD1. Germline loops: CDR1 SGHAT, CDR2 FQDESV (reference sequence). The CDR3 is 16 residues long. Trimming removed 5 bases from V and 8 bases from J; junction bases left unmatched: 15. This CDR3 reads CASSPPGTAETDEQFF. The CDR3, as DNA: TGTGCCAGCAGCCCTCCCGGGACAGCGGAAACTGATGAGCAGTTCTTC.

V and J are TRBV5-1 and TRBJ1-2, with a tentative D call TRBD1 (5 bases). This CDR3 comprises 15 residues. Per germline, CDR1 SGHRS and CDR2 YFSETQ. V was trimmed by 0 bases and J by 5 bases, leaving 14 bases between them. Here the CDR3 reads CASSLAQGKLYGYTF. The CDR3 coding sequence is TGCGCCAGCAGCTTGGCGCAGGGAAAGTTGTATGGCTACACCTTC.

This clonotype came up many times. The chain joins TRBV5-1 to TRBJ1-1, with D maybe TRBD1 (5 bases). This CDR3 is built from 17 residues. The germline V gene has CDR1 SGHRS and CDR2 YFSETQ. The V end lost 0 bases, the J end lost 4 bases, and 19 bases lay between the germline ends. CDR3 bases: TGCGCCAGCAGCTTGGTGGGGGGTCAACTCCAGCTCACTGAAGCTTTCTTT. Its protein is CASSLVGGQLQLTEAFF. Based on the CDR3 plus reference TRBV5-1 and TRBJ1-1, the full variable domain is KAGVTQTPRYLIKTRGQQVTLSCSPISGHRSVSWYQQTPGQGLQFLFEYFSETQRNKGNFPGRFSGRQFSNSRSEMNVSTLELGDSALYLCASSLVGGQLQLTEAFFGQGTRLTVV.

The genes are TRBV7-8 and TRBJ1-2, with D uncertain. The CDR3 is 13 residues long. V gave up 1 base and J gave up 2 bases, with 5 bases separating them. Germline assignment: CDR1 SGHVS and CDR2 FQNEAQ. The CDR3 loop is CASSLVGNYGYTF. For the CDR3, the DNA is TGTGCCAGCAGCTTAGTAGGGAACTATGGCTACACCTTC.

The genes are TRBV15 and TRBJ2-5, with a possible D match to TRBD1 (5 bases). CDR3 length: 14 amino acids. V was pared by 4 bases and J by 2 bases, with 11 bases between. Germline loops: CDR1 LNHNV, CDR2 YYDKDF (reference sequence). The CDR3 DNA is TGTGCCACCAGCACCCCTGGGGCGCAAGAGACCCAGTACTTC. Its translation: CATSTPGAQETQYF.

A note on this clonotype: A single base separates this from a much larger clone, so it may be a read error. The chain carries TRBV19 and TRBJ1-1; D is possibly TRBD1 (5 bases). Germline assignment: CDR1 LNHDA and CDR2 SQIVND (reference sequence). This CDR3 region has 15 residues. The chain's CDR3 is CASSRYRPGPAEASF. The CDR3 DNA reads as TGTGCCAGTAGTAGATACAGGCCGGGGCCCGCTGAAGCTTCCTTT.

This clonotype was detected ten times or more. The chain's CDR3 is CASSLGLLGELFF. As DNA, the CDR3 is TGTGCCAGCAGCTTGGGACTTCTGGGGGAGCTGTTTTTT. The rearrangement links TRBV7-8 to TRBJ2-2; D might be TRBD2 (6 bases). This CDR3 spans 13 amino acids. V lost 3 bases to trimming and J lost 8 bases, with 10 bases between them. Germline CDR1 SGHVS, CDR2 FQNEAQ.

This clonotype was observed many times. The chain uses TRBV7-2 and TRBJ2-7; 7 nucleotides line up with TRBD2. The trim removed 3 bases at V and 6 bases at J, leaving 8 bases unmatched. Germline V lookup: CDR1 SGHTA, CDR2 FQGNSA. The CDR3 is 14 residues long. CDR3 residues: CASSFRSGVSEQYF. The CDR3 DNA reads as TGTGCCAGCAGCTTCAGGAGCGGGGTGAGCGAGCAGTACTTC.

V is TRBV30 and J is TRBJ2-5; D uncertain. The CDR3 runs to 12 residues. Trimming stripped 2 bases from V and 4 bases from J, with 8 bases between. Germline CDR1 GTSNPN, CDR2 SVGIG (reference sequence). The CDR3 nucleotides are TGTGCCTGGAGTAAAATCACAGAGACCCAGTACTTC. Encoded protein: CAWSKITETQYF.

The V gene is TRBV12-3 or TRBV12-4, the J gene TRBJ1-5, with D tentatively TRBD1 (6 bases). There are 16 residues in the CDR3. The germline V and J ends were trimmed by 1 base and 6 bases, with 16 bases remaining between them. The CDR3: CASSLGLDRWGQPQHF. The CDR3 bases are TGTGCCAGCAGTTTAGGCCTAGACAGGTGGGGTCAGCCCCAGCATTTT.

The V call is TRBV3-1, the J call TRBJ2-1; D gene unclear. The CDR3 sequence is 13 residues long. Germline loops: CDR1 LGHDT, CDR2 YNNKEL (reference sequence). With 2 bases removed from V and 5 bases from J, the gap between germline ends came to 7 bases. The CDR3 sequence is CASSQMSNNEQFF. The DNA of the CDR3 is TGTGCCAGCAGCCAAATGAGCAACAATGAGCAGTTCTTC.

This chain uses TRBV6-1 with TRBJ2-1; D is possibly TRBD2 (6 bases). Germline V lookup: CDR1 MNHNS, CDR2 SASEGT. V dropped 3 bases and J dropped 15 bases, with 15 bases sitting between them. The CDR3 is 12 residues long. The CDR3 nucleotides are TGTGCCAGCAGTGACCTCTCGGGAGCTAGGTTCTTC. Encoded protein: CASSDLSGARFF.